Listed below are T cell receptor beta chains from one sample, sequenced in a study of beta chain features in type 1 diabetes. Repertoires were generated with immunoSEQ multiplex PCR, while TCRdb's copy carries only in-frame clones and drops some. The sample contains around 150,000 clones, roughly 59% of which appear only once. Sequenced: naive CD4+ T cells from blood. The receptors were gathered from a man aged 30 to 45 with type 1 diabetes. Both conserved end residues are part of each CDR3. D genes are given only for firm matches. Only part of the rows carry a size: once, few, many, or a class if the clone is expanded.

few	TRBV5-6	.	TRBJ2-5	TGTGCCAGCAGCTTGGCTCGGGACACCATCCAAGAGACCCAGTACTTC	CASSLARDTIQETQYF
few	TRBV7-9	TRBD2	TRBJ2-3	TGTGCCGCGGGAGGCGGAGATACGCAGTATTTT	CAAGGGDTQYF
.	TRBV5-1	TRBD2	TRBJ2-3	TGCGCCAGCAGCTTCAGCGGGGTTAGCACAGATACGCAGTATTTT	CASSFSGVSTDTQYF
.	TRBV7-6	TRBD1	TRBJ1-5	TGTGCCAGCAGCTTAGAGGACAGGGGGCGGAATCAGCCCCAGCATTTT	CASSLEDRGRNQPQHF
.	TRBV7-9	.	TRBJ2-7	TGTGCCAGCAGCTTAGTCCCGGGAAACGAGCAGTACTTC	CASSLVPGNEQYF
few	TRBV29-1	TRBD2	TRBJ2-1	TGCAGCGCCAAGGAGGGAGGGGAATCCTACAATGAGCAGTTCTTC	CSAKEGGESYNEQFF
.	TRBV5-6	TRBD1	TRBJ2-5	TGTGCCAGCAGCTTGGGACAGGGCCAAGAGACCCAGTACTTC	CASSLGQGQETQYF
few	TRBV9	.	TRBJ1-5	TGTGCCAGCAGCGTAGAATCAGGGAATCAGCCCCAGCATTTT	CASSVESGNQPQHF
.	TRBV2	.	TRBJ2-6	TGTGCCAGCGGAAGGATAGCTGGGGCCAACGTCCTGACTTTC	CASGRIAGANVLTF
.	TRBV29-1	TRBD1	TRBJ1-5	TGCAGCGTCCGGACAGGGGACCAGCCCCAGCATTTT	CSVRTGDQPQHF
.	TRBV20-1	.	TRBJ2-1	TGCAGTGCTACGGTTAACAATGAGCAGTTCTTC	CSATVNNEQFF
.	TRBV2	.	TRBJ1-1	TGTGCCAGCGGCTCAGGAGATATGAACACTGAAGCTTTCTTT	CASGSGDMNTEAFF
few	TRBV4-3	.	TRBJ2-1	TGCGCCAGCAGCCAAGAGGTTCCACAGGGCCTCAATGAGCAGTTCTTC	CASSQEVPQGLNEQFF
.	TRBV7-2	.	TRBJ2-7	TGTGCCAGCAGCTTAGGTAGAGCGGCCTACGAGCAGTACTTC	CASSLGRAAYEQYF
few	TRBV5-1	TRBD1	TRBJ2-4	TGCGCCAGCAGCTTGGCTCGGGGACAGGGGGCTTCCAAAAACATTCAGTACTTC	CASSLARGQGASKNIQYF
.	TRBV29-1	.	TRBJ2-5	TGCAGCGTTGGTGAAGAGACCCAGTACTTC	CSVGEETQYF
once	TRBV7-8	.	TRBJ2-3	TGTGCCAGCAGCTTGATACAGGGAAGTGGTACGCAGTATTTT	CASSLIQGSGTQYF
.	TRBV4-3	.	TRBJ2-1	TGCGCCAGCAGCCAAGATGGGCCGGGGGGCCCCAAACATGAGCAGTTCTTC	CASSQDGPGGPKHEQFF
.	TRBV18	.	TRBJ2-7	TGTGCCAGCTCACCCGTAGGGTCCTCCTACGAGCAGTACTTC	CASSPVGSSYEQYF
few	TRBV30	.	TRBJ1-4	TGTGCCTGGAGACGTACCTCAGGTCTGTTTTTT	CAWRRTSGLFF
.	TRBV30	.	TRBJ1-1	TGTGCCTGGAGTGTGCAGGAGAACACTGAAGCTTTCTTT	CAWSVQENTEAFF
.	TRBV5-1	TRBD2	TRBJ2-1	TGCGCCAGCACACTACTAGCGGGGGCTAGGAATGAGCAGTTCTTC	CASTLLAGARNEQFF
.	TRBV7-9	.	TRBJ2-1	TGTGCCAGCAGCTTAGTTGCAGGTTTCAATGAGCAGTTCTTC	CASSLVAGFNEQFF
once	TRBV5-1	.	TRBJ1-1	TGCGCCAGCAGCTTGTCGGAGGGCACTGAAGCTTTCTTT	CASSLSEGTEAFF
.	TRBV25-1	.	TRBJ1-2	TGTGCCAGCAGTGAATATCCCGACTATGGCTACACCTTC	CASSEYPDYGYTF
.	TRBV18	.	TRBJ2-3	TGTGCCAGCTCACCCGGGGGCGCGACCACAGATACGCAGTATTTT	CASSPGGATTDTQYF
.	TRBV29-1	TRBD2	TRBJ2-2	TGCAGCGTTGTAACTAGCGGGGTCGGCACCGGGGAGCTGTTTTTT	CSVVTSGVGTGELFF
.	TRBV27	.	TRBJ2-7	TGTGCCAGCAGTTTACGGGGTTACTACGAGCAGTACTTC	CASSLRGYYEQYF
few	TRBV7-9	.	TRBJ2-2	TGTGCCAGCAGCTTAGGGAGAAGCTCGGGCACCGGGGAGCTGTTTTTT	CASSLGRSSGTGELFF
.	TRBV25-1	.	TRBJ1-1	TGTGCCAGCTCCTGGGGGCAGGAAGCTTTCTTT	CASSWGQEAFF
once	TRBV15	.	TRBJ1-2	TGTGCCACCAGCAGAGGCGTTACGGCTGGCTACACCTTC	CATSRGVTAGYTF
.	TRBV10-1	.	TRBJ2-3	TGCGCCAGCAGTGAGTGGACTAACCCTGGAACGCAGTATTTT	CASSEWTNPGTQYF
.	TRBV25-1	.	TRBJ1-3	TGTGCCAGCAGTGAAGTGAGACCGCGGTCTGGAAACACCATATATTTT	CASSEVRPRSGNTIYF
.	TRBV28	TRBD2	TRBJ2-3	TGTGCCTCCTCCGGACTAGCGGGTAGCACAGATACGCAGTATTTT	CASSGLAGSTDTQYF
.	TRBV5-4	TRBD2	TRBJ2-3	TGTGCCAGCAGCTTTTCTCAGCGGGGGCCGCCCACAGATACGCAGTATTTT	CASSFSQRGPPTDTQYF
.	TRBV7-2	.	TRBJ1-5	TGTGCCAGCAGCCTCGAGGGGGTGCGCAATCAGCCCCAGCATTTT	CASSLEGVRNQPQHF
few	TRBV29-1	.	TRBJ2-1	TGCAGCGTTGGGGGTTATGAGCAGTTCTTC	CSVGGYEQFF
few	TRBV7-9	TRBD1	TRBJ1-1	TGTGCCAGCAGCCCCAGACAGGGACTGAACACTGAAGCTTTCTTT	CASSPRQGLNTEAFF
few	TRBV29-1	.	TRBJ2-5	TGCAGCGTTTTCACGTTGGAGACCCAGTACTTC	CSVFTLETQYF
few	TRBV6-5	.	TRBJ2-1	TGTGCCAGCAGTTGGGTCGTTAAGAACGCCTACAATGAGCAGTTCTTC	CASSWVVKNAYNEQFF
few	TRBV29-1	.	TRBJ2-1	TGCAGCGTTGTGTCAGCTTACAATGAGCAGTTCTTC	CSVVSAYNEQFF
.	TRBV6-6	TRBD1	TRBJ2-1	TGTGCCAGCATGGGACAGGGGTTAGATGAGCAGTTCTTC	CASMGQGLDEQFF
few	TRBV10-3	TRBD1	TRBJ1-6	TGTGCCATCAGAAGTGGACAGGTGGATAATTCACCCCTCCACTTT	CAIRSGQVDNSPLHF